This is a list of T cell receptor beta chains from one sample in a study of T cell changes during pregnancy in multiple sclerosis. Profiling relied on immunoSEQ multiplex PCR, and the TCRdb table lists in-frame clones only, not all of them. The table lists fewer than 85,000 clones, roughly 92% of them singletons. The input for sequencing was peripheral blood, taken in the second trimester of pregnancy. The receptor source for this set is a female donor with multiple sclerosis, enrolled in a pregnancy study. The CDR3 runs from the conserved cysteine through the conserved F or W.

>TRBV18
CASSPPGSGVYNEQFF
>TRBV5-1
CASSRGQGGNEQFF
>TRBV6-5
CASSYSRDSTEKLFF
>TRBV5-4
CASSNGQAAPYGYTF
>TRBV29-1
CSVGTGDYGEQFF
>TRBV11-1
CASSLASGRAGTQYF
>TRBV18
CASSPLKRENIQYF
>TRBV9
CASSVDTTYNEQFF
>TRBV19
CASSSGLAGGLLSYEQYF
>TRBV7-6
CASSPAVGTGHEYSNQPQHF
>TRBV30
CAWSSPGQGAIGYTF
>TRBV7-3
CASSPLFYLGRRNTEAFF
>TRBV5-1
CASSWGQGTDTQYF
>TRBV5-5
CASSLTRLPNNEQFF
>TRBV5-6
CASSFEGLSSYNSPLHF
>TRBV19
CASTPVGLGGSGGASTDTQYF
>TRBV4-1
CASSQLGGVIGNQPQHF
>TRBV7-9
CASSPAPGGATYEQYF
>TRBV9
CASSVTTGNGYTF
>TRBV9
CASSVDRGITGELFF
>TRBV6-5
CASSRTGTNYGYTF
>TRBV9
CASSVALRGTDTQYF
>TRBV5-1
CASSLGLAGGPISYEQFF
>TRBV27
CASSLSLANEQFF
>TRBV6-1
CASSEDPGNYGYTF
>TRBV2
CASSVVTGGYNEQFF
>TRBV9
CASSAGTSRGKYNEQFF
>TRBV2
CASRPDRASGNTIYF
>TRBV5-4
CASSWGLAGVGKTQYF
>TRBV4-3
CASSQEFRGREPQHF
>TRBV19
CASSIMRQLNSNQPQHF
>TRBV21-1
CASSKMSARSNIQYF
>TRBV6-5
CASSRNRVNTEAFF
>TRBV27
CASSLFIQVVGDTGELFF
>TRBV9
CASSVGVNEQFF
>TRBV6-1
CASSSRWAEETQYF
>TRBV5-1
CASSLAGTIRTGELFF
>TRBV20-1
CSAIKQETQYF
>TRBV7-9
CASSPHHF
>TRBV5-1
CASSLGQLYEQYF
>TRBV27
CASRKTLNTEAFF
>TRBV18
CASSPGQSNNEQFF
>TRBV7-2
CASSFSGFEAFF
>TRBV7-9
CASSYSLTGVGQTQYF
>TRBV12-5
CASVSSGGTDTQYF
>TRBV28
CASSLTGVRNTIYF
>TRBV11-1
CASSLVSTSGIASTDTQYF
>TRBV18
CASSPTQGVIPYEQYF
>TRBV6-5
CASSYHGQGREKLFF
>TRBV7-9
CASSSDDSSSGANVLTF
>TRBV6-5
CASSSLVPQTGELFF
>TRBV13
CASSPGTGDNPLHF
>TRBV11-2
CASSLGTSNNEQFF
>TRBV28
CASSSGQIYGYTF
>TRBV5-4
CASSSERGPYEQYF